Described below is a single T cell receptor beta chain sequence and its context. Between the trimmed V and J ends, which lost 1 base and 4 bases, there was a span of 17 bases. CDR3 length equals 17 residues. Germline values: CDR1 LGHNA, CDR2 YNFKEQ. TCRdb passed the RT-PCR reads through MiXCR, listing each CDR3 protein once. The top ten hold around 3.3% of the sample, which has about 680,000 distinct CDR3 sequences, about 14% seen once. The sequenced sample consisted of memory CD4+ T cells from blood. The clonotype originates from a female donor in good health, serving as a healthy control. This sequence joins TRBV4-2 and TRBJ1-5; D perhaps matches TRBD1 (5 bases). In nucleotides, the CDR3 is TGTGCCAGCAGCCAAGGGGGAGGGGAGGAGGGTAATCAGCCCCAGCATTTT. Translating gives CASSQGGGEEGNQPQHF.